This TCR beta chain was found in a study of post-analysis software for immune sequencing data. Study-wide points: Diversity measured as normalized Chao1 was significantly lower in multiple sclerosis patients than in controls. Patients carried roughly 5 TRBV segments more frequently than controls did, and TRBV5-6, TRBV5-1 and TRBV20-1 were among them.

The germline CDR1 and CDR2 sequences are ENHRY and SYGVKD. The CDR3 has 16 amino acids. J gave up 0 bases and V 3 bases, and 5 bases lay outside the gene matches. As regards this clonotype: Its specificity is not known.

Every TCR beta cDNA library bore unique molecular identifiers. MiXCR, run by TCRdb on the PCR reads, gives a single entry per CDR3 protein. The sample records hundreds of thousands of distinct CDR3 sequences, approximately 53% being singletons. The receptor's source is a girl aged 5-17 years with multiple sclerosis. Sequenced: blood. The gene calls are TRBV10-3 and TRBJ2-3; 8 bases map to TRBD2. CDR3 region: CAISDRGRLSTDTQYF. The CDR3, as DNA: TGTGCCATCAGTGATCGCGGGAGGCTGAGCACAGATACGCAGTATTTT.